A selection of T cell receptor beta chains follows, all from one sample in a study of cytomegalovirus exposure and HLA in healthy donors. Assay used: immunoSEQ multiplex PCR; TCRdb lists only in-frame clones, some missing. Of approximately 200,000 clones in the sample, around three quarters are singletons; the top ten hold approximately 4%. Specimen: PBMCs. Receptors originate from a young woman in good health and CMV-seropositive. The CDR3 runs from the conserved cysteine through the conserved F or W. The D gene is left open where the match is weak. Only part of the rows carry a size: once, few, many, or a class if the clone is expanded.

abundance: -; d_gene: TRBD1; v_gene: TRBV5-6; j_gene: TRBJ1-2; CDR3nt: TGTGCCAGCAGCGGCTGGACAGGGGGCCCTTATGGCTACACCTTC; CDR3aa: CASSGWTGGPYGYTF
abundance: -; d_gene: TRBD2; v_gene: TRBV25-1; j_gene: TRBJ2-7; CDR3nt: TGTGCCAGCAGTTGGACTAGCGGGGGGTACGAGCAGTACTTC; CDR3aa: CASSWTSGGYEQYF
abundance: -; d_gene: TRBD2; v_gene: TRBV6-6; j_gene: TRBJ2-7; CDR3nt: TGTGCCAGCTCCGATCAAGTCCGGGTGCGGGGGGAGCAGTACTTC; CDR3aa: CASSDQVRVRGEQYF
abundance: -; d_gene: TRBD2; v_gene: TRBV18; j_gene: TRBJ2-2; CDR3nt: TGTGCCAGCTCACCTGGGACTAGCGGGCCCAACACCGGGGAGCTGTTTTTT; CDR3aa: CASSPGTSGPNTGELFF
abundance: -; d_gene: TRBD1; v_gene: TRBV7-7; j_gene: TRBJ1-5; CDR3nt: TGTGCCAGCAGCCCTCAGGGGGTTCAGCCCCAGCATTTT; CDR3aa: CASSPQGVQPQHF
abundance: -; d_gene: -; v_gene: TRBV27; j_gene: TRBJ2-7; CDR3nt: TGTGCCAGCAGATCACGACTAGGCTACGAGCAGTACTTC; CDR3aa: CASRSRLGYEQYF
abundance: -; d_gene: -; v_gene: TRBV6-6; j_gene: TRBJ2-1; CDR3nt: TGTGCCAGCAGCCTTACCCCTAAGAATGAGCAGTTCTTC; CDR3aa: CASSLTPKNEQFF
abundance: few; d_gene: -; v_gene: TRBV6-1; j_gene: TRBJ1-5; CDR3nt: TGTGCCAGCAGTGAAGGTCTCACAGGTCAGCCCCAGCATTTT; CDR3aa: CASSEGLTGQPQHF
abundance: -; d_gene: -; v_gene: TRBV6-4; j_gene: TRBJ2-1; CDR3nt: TGTGCCAGCCGGGGGGCCGCGGGAGTCTACAATGAGCAGTTCTTC; CDR3aa: CASRGAAGVYNEQFF
abundance: -; d_gene: -; v_gene: TRBV5-1; j_gene: TRBJ2-3; CDR3nt: TGCGCCAGCAGCTTAGAAGGGGCAGATACGCAGTATTTT; CDR3aa: CASSLEGADTQYF
abundance: once; d_gene: TRBD1; v_gene: TRBV4-3; j_gene: TRBJ1-2; CDR3nt: TGCGCCAGCAGCCAAGGGGACAGGGGGTTTGGCTACACCTTC; CDR3aa: CASSQGDRGFGYTF
abundance: -; d_gene: -; v_gene: TRBV7-9; j_gene: TRBJ1-1; CDR3nt: TGTGCCAGCAGCCCGGGAGGGGGGACTAACACTGAAGCTTTCTTT; CDR3aa: CASSPGGGTNTEAFF
abundance: few; d_gene: -; v_gene: TRBV11-2; j_gene: TRBJ2-5; CDR3nt: TGTGCCAGCAGCGACGTCGGGGAGACCCAGTACTTC; CDR3aa: CASSDVGETQYF
abundance: -; d_gene: TRBD1; v_gene: TRBV28; j_gene: TRBJ1-2; CDR3nt: TGTGCCAGCAGTTTAATGGGACAGGGGGCCTATGGCTACACCTTC; CDR3aa: CASSLMGQGAYGYTF
abundance: -; d_gene: TRBD2; v_gene: TRBV4-3; j_gene: TRBJ2-3; CDR3nt: TGCGCCAGCAGCCGGCTAGCGGGGGGGCCGGTAGATACGCAGTATTTT; CDR3aa: CASSRLAGGPVDTQYF
abundance: once; d_gene: TRBD2; v_gene: TRBV7-7; j_gene: TRBJ2-7; CDR3nt: TGTGCCAGCAGCTTGGGAGGACTAGATGAGCAGTACTTC; CDR3aa: CASSLGGLDEQYF
abundance: -; d_gene: TRBD2; v_gene: TRBV29-1; j_gene: TRBJ2-1; CDR3nt: TGCAGCGTTGATCTTGCGGGAGGCGGTGAGCAGTTCTTC; CDR3aa: CSVDLAGGGEQFF
abundance: -; d_gene: TRBD1; v_gene: TRBV10-1; j_gene: TRBJ2-2; CDR3nt: TGCGCCAGCAGGACAGGGTCGGACACCGGGGAGCTGTTTTTT; CDR3aa: CASRTGSDTGELFF
abundance: -; d_gene: -; v_gene: TRBV7-2; j_gene: TRBJ2-7; CDR3nt: TGTGCCAGCAGCACTAGATCGCGGCGGGACTCCTACGAGCAGTACTTC; CDR3aa: CASSTRSRRDSYEQYF
abundance: -; d_gene: TRBD2; v_gene: TRBV7-9; j_gene: TRBJ2-3; CDR3nt: TGTGCCAGCAGCTTAGCAGGGACTACCCCCACAGATACGCAGTATTTT; CDR3aa: CASSLAGTTPTDTQYF
abundance: -; d_gene: TRBD1; v_gene: TRBV7-9; j_gene: TRBJ1-2; CDR3nt: TGTGCCAGCAGTGAGGACAGGGGGTTCGGGGCTAACTATGGCTACACCTTC; CDR3aa: CASSEDRGFGANYGYTF
abundance: -; d_gene: -; v_gene: TRBV18; j_gene: TRBJ1-1; CDR3nt: TGTGCCAGCTCACCAATTGGCGGGGGGGACACTGAAGCTTTCTTT; CDR3aa: CASSPIGGGDTEAFF
abundance: -; d_gene: TRBD2; v_gene: TRBV7-9; j_gene: TRBJ2-3; CDR3nt: TGTGCCAGCACCCCGGGACTAGCGGCAGATACGCAGTATTTT; CDR3aa: CASTPGLAADTQYF